Listed below are T cell receptor beta chains from one sample, sequenced in a study of blood T cell repertoires in COVID-19. Clones were read by immunoSEQ multiplex PCR, and TCRdb kept only the in-frame ones, dropping some. This sample yields fewer than 300,000 clones, of which about 73% are seen a single time; about 3% belongs to the top ten. Sequenced sample: peripheral blood. These receptors were collected from a woman over 75 with acute or convalescent COVID-19. Both conserved end residues are part of each CDR3. D genes are given only for firm matches. The listing skips clone size in some rows; elsewhere it reads once, few, many or a size class.

D	V	size	J	CDR3	DNA
TRBD1	TRBV18	once	TRBJ2-6	CASSPSTGTGANVLTF	TGTGCCAGCTCACCTTCGACAGGGACCGGGGCCAACGTCCTGACTTTC
-	TRBV6-2/TRBV6-3	-	TRBJ2-3	CASSYTTITRRDTQYF	TGTGCCAGCAGTTATACGACTATCACACGAAGAGATACGCAGTATTTT
TRBD1	TRBV19	-	TRBJ2-1	CASSARDRGHNEQFF	TGTGCCAGTAGTGCCCGGGACAGGGGGCACAATGAGCAGTTCTTC
-	TRBV2	-	TRBJ2-7	CASLRSYEQYF	TGTGCCAGCTTGCGGTCCTACGAGCAGTACTTC
-	TRBV4-1	-	TRBJ2-2	CASSQRLGALNTGELFF	TGCGCCAGCAGCCAAAGACTAGGGGCCCTTAACACCGGGGAGCTGTTTTTT
TRBD2	TRBV6-6	-	TRBJ2-3	CASSPGGIGGRGDTQYF	TGTGCCAGCAGTCCGGGGGGAATTGGCGGGAGGGGTGATACGCAGTATTTT
TRBD1	TRBV7-9	-	TRBJ1-2	CASSFDRAPAGYTF	TGTGCCAGCAGCTTCGACAGGGCCCCGGCCGGCTACACCTTC
TRBD2	TRBV7-9	few	TRBJ2-1	CASSLPSGSEKDDEQFF	TGTGCCAGCAGCTTACCTAGCGGGAGTGAAAAGGACGATGAGCAGTTCTTC
TRBD1	TRBV5-6	-	TRBJ1-1	CASSFRGGQGSNTEAFF	TGTGCCAGCAGCTTTAGGGGGGGACAGGGTAGTAACACTGAAGCTTTCTTT
-	TRBV6-5	-	TRBJ1-2	CASSLRGRIYGYTF	TGTGCCAGCAGTTTAAGGGGCCGAATCTATGGCTACACCTTC
TRBD1	TRBV19	-	TRBJ2-4	CASSIRGQGPAKNIQYF	TGTGCCAGTAGTATACGGGGACAGGGTCCGGCCAAAAACATTCAGTACTTC
TRBD2	TRBV5-1	many	TRBJ2-3	CASSPSGGLWTQYF	TGCGCCAGCAGCCCTAGCGGGGGCCTTTGGACGCAGTATTTT
-	TRBV14	-	TRBJ1-2	CASSQLPGSGYTF	TGTGCCAGCAGCCAACTGCCCGGGTCTGGCTACACCTTC
-	TRBV15	-	TRBJ2-5	CATSSSQGRGIGETQYF	TGTGCCACCAGCTCATCCCAGGGGCGGGGGATTGGAGAGACCCAGTACTTC